This T cell receptor beta chain is drawn from a study of cytomegalovirus exposure and HLA in healthy donors. Regarding the study as a whole: In a later analysis, a genetic analysis reported fewer productive-TCR N-insertions in an Asian-associated ancestry cluster than the cohort average.

The PCR was carried out with 60 Vbeta primers and 13 Jbeta primers. Assay used: immunoSEQ multiplex PCR; TCRdb lists only in-frame clones, some missing. The sample lists over 25,000 clones, about 66% occurring once. The CDR3 totals 14 residues. Trimming removed 6 bases at V and 0 bases at J, with 11 bases between. In germline, CDR1 is ENHRY, CDR2 SYGVKD. In regard to this clone: The target antigen is unknown.

The source material was PBMCs. This TCR came from a male donor in good health and CMV-seropositive. V and J are TRBV10-3 and TRBJ1-1; D remains ambiguous. CDR3 region: CAISDGNMNTEAFF. The CDR3 DNA reads TGTGCCATCAGCGACGGGAACATGAACACTGAAGCTTTCTTT.